The rows below give T cell receptor beta chains drawn from one sample of a study of beta chain features in type 1 diabetes. Generated by immunoSEQ multiplex PCR, the TCRdb table keeps only in-frame clones and is missing some. The repertoire has 150,000 to 160,000 clones, 8.5% to 14% of them found once; the top ten carry about 2%. Sequencing was done on a sample of central memory CD4+ T cells from blood. The receptors derive from a man between 18 and 29 years old in good health. CDR3s include the opening cysteine and the closing phenylalanine or tryptophan. A D gene is named only where the DNA matches it firmly. Expanded clones get a size class; other rows say once, few or many, or leave the size out.

TRBD2 | TRBJ2-6 | . | TRBV4-1 | CASESLAGAAGANVLTF | TGCGCCAGCGAGTCGCTAGCGGGAGCAGCTGGGGCCAACGTCCTGACTTTC
. | TRBJ2-1 | many | TRBV6-1 | CARARDGARNEQFF | TGTGCCCGCGCCCGGGACGGAGCTAGGAATGAGCAGTTCTTC
TRBD1 | TRBJ1-1 | many | TRBV27 | CASSPGRDSTEAFF | TGTGCCAGCAGCCCCGGTCGGGACAGCACTGAAGCTTTCTTT
. | TRBJ2-3 | few | TRBV7-2 | CASSPHRVRGTDTQYF | TGTGCCAGCAGCCCCCACCGGGTAAGGGGCACAGATACGCAGTATTTT
. | TRBJ1-1 | few | TRBV7-2 | CASSLGSSGPTEAFF | TGTGCCAGCAGCTTAGGGAGTAGTGGACCCACTGAAGCTTTCTTT
TRBD2 | TRBJ2-5 | few | TRBV18 | CASSLAGGEETQYF | TGTGCCAGCTCCCTGGCGGGGGGCGAAGAGACCCAGTACTTC
TRBD1 | TRBJ2-5 | few | TRBV5-6 | CASSSPGQVQETQYF | TGTGCCAGCAGCTCCCCGGGACAGGTCCAAGAGACCCAGTACTTC
. | TRBJ1-2 | few | TRBV11-2 | CASSLSYSVLYGYTF | TGTGCCAGCAGCTTATCCTATTCAGTTCTGTATGGCTACACCTTC
. | TRBJ2-7 | many | TRBV7-3 | CASSLARDYEQYF | TGTGCCAGCAGCTTAGCTCGAGACTACGAGCAGTACTTC
TRBD1 | TRBJ1-4 | few | TRBV7-2 | CASSSGQVNEKLFF | TGTGCCAGCAGCTCCGGACAGGTTAATGAAAAACTGTTTTTT
. | TRBJ2-3 | few | TRBV27 | CASRQRVLERPGTDTQYF | TGTGCCAGCAGGCAAAGAGTTTTGGAGCGACCTGGGACAGATACGCAGTATTTT
TRBD1 | TRBJ1-1 | few | TRBV9 | CASSARDRMNTEAFF | TGTGCCAGCAGCGCTCGGGACAGGATGAACACTGAAGCTTTCTTT
TRBD1 | TRBJ1-4 | few | TRBV7-9 | CASSQGQGGTEKLFF | TGTGCCAGCAGCCAGGGACAGGGAGGGACTGAAAAACTGTTTTTT
. | TRBJ1-2 | few | TRBV5-1 | CASSLEWYYGYTF | TGCGCCAGCAGCTTGGAGTGGTACTATGGCTACACCTTC
. | TRBJ1-1 | . | TRBV2 | CASRTSGGSTEAFF | TGTGCCAGCAGGACTTCGGGAGGGAGCACTGAAGCTTTCTTT
TRBD1 | TRBJ2-3 | many | TRBV6-6 | CASSFRTGRTDTQYF | TGTGCCAGCAGTTTCCGGACAGGCAGGACAGATACGCAGTATTTT
. | TRBJ2-1 | . | TRBV11-3 | CASSQGGEQFF | TGTGCCAGCAGTCAGGGAGGTGAGCAGTTCTTC
. | TRBJ2-5 | . | TRBV9 | CASSVEGDARGQYF | TGTGCCAGCAGCGTAGAAGGGGACGCGAGGGGCCAGTACTTC
. | TRBJ1-1 | . | TRBV4-3 | CASSKGLNTEAFF | TGCGCCAGCAGCAAGGGATTGAACACTGAAGCTTTCTTT